Shown below are 29 T cell receptor beta chains from a single sample sequenced in a study of vaccination and CD4 T cells after COVID-19. With the Oncomine TCR Beta short-read assay, DNA from cultured CD4+ T cells was sequenced. TCRdb reprocessed the PCR reads via MiXCR and lists one record per CDR3 protein. This table has tens of thousands of distinct CDR3 sequences, under 40% appearing once. These TCRs are of unknown antigen specificity. Time point meaning: late sampling 161 to 241 days after vaccination in a few convalescent patients. Specified treatment: approximately nine-day PBMC culture with coronavirus spike peptide pools or control peptides (ViraFEST assay). The material sequenced was CD4+ T cells from blood, cultured in vitro, taken about 7 months after SARS-CoV-2 vaccination. These receptors were collected from a human donor who had recovered from COVID-19.

This clonotype was seen a few times. A junction boundary mismatches the germline segment, possibly from a read error. The genes are TRBV6-1 and TRBJ2-7; TRBD1 agrees at 7 bases. The germline gives CDR1 MNHNS, CDR2 SASEGT. The CDR3 covers 13 residues. In DNA form, the CDR3 reads TGTGCCAGCAGTGAAGGGTTCCGGGACAGTGTGAACTTC. Translation gives CASSEGFRDSVNF.

The V and J genes are TRBV6-1 and TRBJ2-7; D is unclear. V lost 8 bases, J lost 0 bases, and 8 bases lay in between. Germline V gene data show CDR1 as MNHNS and CDR2 as SASEGT. This CDR3 region has 12 residues. For the CDR3, the DNA is TGTGCCAGCCGTGGCTTCTCCTACGAGCAGTACTTC. Translation gives CASRGFSYEQYF.

The chain has TRBV28 and TRBJ2-1, with D possibly TRBD1 on 6 matching bases. This CDR3 is built from 16 residues. Germline V gene sequence: CDR1 MDHEN, CDR2 SYDVKM. The V end was cut by 8 bases, the J end by 0 bases, with 17 bases between. The CDR3 is CASRLDSPSSYNEQFF. Here the CDR3 DNA reads TGTGCCAGCCGGTTGGACAGCCCAAGCTCCTACAATGAGCAGTTCTTC.

The chain joins TRBV6-1 to TRBJ2-5; tentatively, D is TRBD1 (6 bases). CDR1 is MNHNS and CDR2 is SASEGT in the germline V gene. The CDR3 runs 13 residues. The V end was cut by 6 bases, the J end by 3 bases, with 11 bases between. CDR3 protein: CASSGDIEETQYF. In DNA form, the CDR3 reads TGTGCCAGCAGCGGGGACATCGAAGAGACCCAGTACTTC.

This clonotype is medium-sized by share. The V call is TRBV6-1, the J call TRBJ1-6, with D maybe TRBD1 (6 bases). Trimming cost V 5 bases and J 9 bases, with 14 bases left between them. This CDR3 contains 14 residues. The V gene's germline CDR1 is MNHNS and CDR2 SASEGT. The CDR3 region has the DNA TGTGCCAGCAGTAAGGACAGAGTTGGTTCACCCCTCCACTTT. This sequence encodes CASSKDRVGSPLHF.

This chain connects TRBV28 to TRBJ1-1, with D perhaps TRBD1 (6 bases). V was trimmed by 7 bases and J by 4 bases, leaving 22 bases between them. This CDR3 spans 16 amino acids. The germline V gene encodes CDR1 MDHEN and CDR2 SYDVKM. CDR3 in DNA: TGTGCCAGCATCACTACAGGGAACGTCGTTACCACTGAAGCTTTCTTT. This gives the protein CASITTGNVVTTEAFF.

The chain couples TRBV29-1 to TRBJ2-7, with 8 nucleotides matching TRBD2. This CDR3 comprises 14 residues. The V gene end was trimmed by 4 bases and the J gene end by 2 bases; junction bases not matched to a gene: 7. Looked up from germline, CDR1 is SQVTM and CDR2 is ANQGSEA. The CDR3 region has the DNA TGCAGCGTTGTTAGCGGGAAGGCTCCCTACGAGCAGTACTTC. It codes for CSVVSGKAPYEQYF.

This clonotype was found a few times. The chain joins TRBV28 to TRBJ2-5, with D perhaps matching TRBD1 (6 bases). The CDR3 spans 13 residues. V dropped 8 bases and J dropped 4 bases, with 14 bases sitting between them. The germline V gene has CDR1 MDHEN and CDR2 SYDVKM. The CDR3 loop is CASQQGLRETQYF. CDR3 nucleotide sequence: TGTGCCAGCCAACAGGGCCTCCGAGAGACCCAGTACTTC.

CDR3 protein: CAIGAAGGPNEQYF. Here the CDR3 DNA reads TGTGCCATCGGGGCCGCGGGAGGGCCAAACGAGCAGTACTTC. This sequence joins TRBV10-3 and TRBJ2-7; TRBD2 matches 9 bases. In germline, CDR1 is ENHRY, CDR2 SYGVKD. This CDR3 has 14 residues. V lost 8 bases to trimming and J lost 5 bases; unmatched junction nucleotides: 10.

The V call is TRBV7-6, the J call TRBJ2-7; possible D gene TRBD1, 5 bases. The CDR3 sequence is 14 residues long. The V and J ends lost 1 base and 10 bases respectively, with 17 bases between them. The germline V gene has CDR1 SGHVS and CDR2 FNYEAQ. The chain's CDR3 is CASSLEPPGIPQYF. CDR3 coding DNA: TGTGCCAGCAGCTTAGAACCTCCAGGGATTCCCCAGTACTTC.

V is TRBV20-1 and J is TRBJ2-1; TRBD2 matches at 11 bases. Trimming at V came to 3 bases and at J to 7 bases, leaving 5 bases not matched to a gene. The germline CDR1 and CDR2 sequences are DFQATT and SNEGSKA (reference sequence). The CDR3 is 14 residues long. In DNA form, the CDR3 reads TGCAGTGCTAGGACCGGGACTAGCGGAAATGAGCAGTTCTTC. It is translated as CSARTGTSGNEQFF.

The rearrangement uses TRBV28 and TRBJ2-7; TRBD1 aligns across 11 bases. CDR1 and CDR2 (germline): MDHEN, SYDVKM. V gave up 1 base and J gave up 2 bases; unmatched junction bases: 4. The CDR3 is 16 residues long. CDR3 protein: CASSLFGQGATYEQYF. For the CDR3, the DNA is TGTGCCAGCAGTTTATTCGGACAGGGGGCTACCTACGAGCAGTACTTC. Supplemented by reference TRBV28 and TRBJ2-7, the full variable domain reads DVKVTQSSRYLVKRTGEKVFLECVQDMDHENMFWYRQDPGLGLRLIYFSYDVKMKEKGDIPEGYSVSREKKERFSLILESASTNQTSMYLCASSLFGQGATYEQYFGPGTRLTVT.

The V and J genes are TRBV7-2 and TRBJ2-1, with D perhaps TRBD1 (5 bases). V was pared by 2 bases and J by 10 bases, with 12 bases between. The CDR3 loop spans 13 amino acids. The germline V gene encodes CDR1 SGHTA and CDR2 FQGNSA. CDR3 loop: CASSLSVWGEQFF. The CDR3 nucleotides read TGTGCCAGCAGCTTATCGGTCTGGGGCGAGCAGTTCTTC.

This clonotype appeared a few times. The chain has TRBV7-8 and TRBJ2-1, with 9 bases aligning to TRBD2. Germline assignment: CDR1 SGHVS and CDR2 FQNEAQ. The CDR3 is 18 amino acids. Unmatched junction bases numbered 9, after V lost 3 bases and J lost 0 bases. The CDR3 nucleotides read TGTGCCAGCAGCTTCCCCTCGGTTAGCGGGGGCTCCTACAATGAGCAGTTCTTC. It translates to CASSFPSVSGGSYNEQFF.

This clonotype turned up a few times. The V gene is TRBV28, the J gene TRBJ2-3, with 7 bases that match TRBD1. V lost 4 bases and J lost 6; bases outside the gene matches: 4. Germline V gives CDR1 MDHEN, CDR2 SYDVKM. This CDR3 is 13 amino acids long. CDR3 in DNA: TGTGCCAGCAGTTCGACAGGGTCTGATACGCAGTATTTT. Its translation is CASSSTGSDTQYF. The full variable domain, in which reference TRBV28 and TRBJ2-3 provide the parts outside the CDR3, is DVKVTQSSRYLVKRTGEKVFLECVQDMDHENMFWYRQDPGLGLRLIYFSYDVKMKEKGDIPEGYSVSREKKERFSLILESASTNQTSMYLCASSSTGSDTQYFGPGTRLTVL.

The gene calls are TRBV6-1 and TRBJ1-6, with TRBD1 as a possible D gene (5 bases). Per germline, CDR1 MNHNS and CDR2 SASEGT. The CDR3 has 15 amino acids. The V end was cut by 8 bases, the J end by 3 bases, with 14 bases between. CDR3 protein: CASVGDESYNSPLHF. In DNA, the CDR3 is TGTGCCAGCGTTGGGGACGAGAGCTATAATTCACCCCTCCACTTT.

This clonotype was counted only a few times. The genes are TRBV20-1 and TRBJ2-7; possible D gene TRBD2, 5 bases. Germline assignment: CDR1 DFQATT and CDR2 SNEGSKA (reference sequence). This CDR3 spans 13 amino acids. With 2 bases removed from V and 6 bases from J, the gap between germline ends came to 14 bases. CDR3 sequence reads: CSARPNGLAEQYF. For the CDR3, the DNA is TGCAGTGCTAGACCTAACGGACTCGCCGAGCAGTACTTC.

This clonotype occurred a few times. The genes are TRBV5-8 and TRBJ2-5, with unresolved D. CDR1 is SGHTS, CDR2 YDEGEE, per germline. The CDR3 is 15 residues long. V lost 2 bases and J 4 bases, leaving 15 bases between the germline ends. The CDR3 sequence is CASSFGRDVGETQYF. The CDR3 DNA reads as TGTGCCAGCAGCTTCGGAAGGGATGTAGGAGAGACCCAGTACTTC.

This chain joins TRBV4-3 and TRBJ2-3, with D uncertain. Trimming removed 0 bases at V and 5 bases at J, with 9 bases between. The CDR3 covers 14 residues. Germline CDR1 is LGHNA and CDR2 is YSLEER. The CDR3 DNA follows: TGCGCCAGCAGCCAAGATTCGTGGCGAGATACGCAGTATTTT. Encoded protein: CASSQDSWRDTQYF.

The chain recombines TRBV2 with TRBJ2-7; TRBD1 agrees at 9 bases. The CDR3 is 13 amino acids. Per germline, CDR1 SNHLY and CDR2 FYNNEI. Trimming cost V 8 bases and J 6 bases; bases outside gene matches: 8. The CDR3 region is CASGGQGRLEQYF. The DNA for the CDR3 is TGTGCCAGCGGGGGACAGGGCCGTCTCGAGCAGTACTTC.

The chain combines TRBV6-1 with TRBJ1-1, with D possibly TRBD1 on 6 matching bases. Germline CDR1 MNHNS, CDR2 SASEGT. CDR3 size: 14 residues. The germline V and J ends were trimmed by 9 bases and 4 bases, with 18 bases remaining between them. The CDR3 sequence: CASLEDQGSTEAFF. The CDR3 DNA follows: TGTGCCAGTCTAGAAGATCAGGGGTCCACTGAAGCTTTCTTT.

The J gene is TRBJ1-5, the V gene TRBV2; tentative D call: TRBD1 (5 bases). V lost 6 bases to trimming and J lost 7 bases, with 13 bases between them. The germline gives CDR1 SNHLY, CDR2 FYNNEI. The CDR3 is 13 amino acids. This CDR3 reads CASSAREGQPQHF. The CDR3 region has the DNA TGTGCCAGCAGCGCCAGGGAAGGGCAGCCCCAGCATTTT.

This clonotype was picked up a small number of times. This chain uses TRBV7-2 with TRBJ2-2, with TRBD2 matching over 7 bases. The ends lost 3 bases at V and 7 bases at J; junction bases unmatched: 8. The CDR3 sequence is 15 residues long. CDR1 SGHTA and CDR2 FQGNSA come from the germline V gene. CDR3 residues: CASSFQGGGGGELFF. The CDR3 region has the DNA TGTGCCAGCAGCTTCCAGGGCGGGGGAGGCGGGGAGCTGTTTTTT.

The chain joins TRBV7-6 to TRBJ2-7; weak D call: TRBD2 (6 bases). Trimming pared 5 bases from V and 0 bases from J, leaving 14 bases between. CDR3 length: 15 residues. Germline V gene sequence: CDR1 SGHVS, CDR2 FNYEAQ. The CDR3 DNA reads as TGTGCCAGCAGCCGAACTAGCCATAGCTCCTACGAGCAGTACTTC. It is translated as CASSRTSHSSYEQYF.

This clonotype was picked up a small number of times. The chain employs TRBV20-1 and TRBJ1-6; D is possibly TRBD1 (5 bases). This CDR3 has 14 residues. V lost 2 bases, J lost 5 bases, and 10 bases lay in between. The germline V gene encodes CDR1 DFQATT and CDR2 SNEGSKA (reference sequence). This chain's CDR3 is CSARPQGNNSPLHF. CDR3 DNA sequence: TGCAGTGCTAGACCGCAGGGAAATAATTCACCCCTCCACTTT.

The V and J genes are TRBV6-1 and TRBJ2-1, with 9 bases fitting TRBD1. V was clipped by 6 bases and J by 6 bases; unmatched bases: 9. Germline CDR1 and CDR2: MNHNS and SASEGT. The CDR3 length is 15 residues. DNA for the CDR3: TGTGCCAGCAGGCGACCGGGACAGGGACGCAATGAGCAGTTCTTC. This encodes CASRRPGQGRNEQFF.

This clonotype turned up a few times. The V call is TRBV28, the J call TRBJ2-7; 9 nucleotides align to TRBD2. CDR1 and CDR2 (germline): MDHEN, SYDVKM. V shed 6 bases, J shed 2 bases, and the junction held 11 bases outside the gene matches. The CDR3 totals 16 residues. CDR3 in DNA: TGTGCCAGCAGCGGACTAGCGATTACCACAACCTACGAGCAGTACTTC. This gives the protein CASSGLAITTTYEQYF.

The chain couples TRBV6-2 or TRBV6-3 to TRBJ1-2; TRBD1 agrees at 7 bases. Germline V CDR1 and CDR2: MNHEY, SVGEGT. Trimming at V came to 7 bases and at J to 8 bases, leaving 10 bases not matched to a gene. The CDR3 totals 13 residues. The CDR3 DNA reads as TGTGCCAGCACTCTCGACAGGGTCAACGGCTACACCTTC. Protein product: CASTLDRVNGYTF.

This rearrangement joins TRBV10-3 to TRBJ2-7; D might be TRBD2 (7 bases). V was cut by 2 bases and J by 0 bases, with 14 bases left in between. The CDR3 consists of 16 residues. Per the germline V gene, CDR1 is ENHRY and CDR2 is SYGVKD. The CDR3 is CAISEGGGSVSYEQYF. The CDR3, as DNA: TGTGCCATCAGTGAGGGGGGCGGGAGCGTCTCCTACGAGCAGTACTTC.